One T cell receptor (beta chain) is described in this entry. This record belongs to a study of T cell responses to AZD1222 COVID-19 vaccine. Germline CDR1 is SQVTM and CDR2 is ANQGSEA. CDR3 length: 13 amino acids. The V end lost 2 bases, the J end lost 6 bases, and 11 bases lay between the germline ends. Libraries were prepared by immunoSEQ multiplex PCR; TCRdb keeps only in-frame clonotypes and omits some of them. The top ten hold 0.85% to 1.2% of the sample, which has 100,000 to 150,000 clones, roughly 92% seen once. The chain combines TRBV29-1 with TRBJ2-1; D is unclear. The sequence derives from an adult who received the AZD1222 COVID-19 vaccine. The material sequenced was peripheral blood, taken 28 days after the second AZD1222 dose. For the CDR3, the DNA is TGCAGCGTTGAAAGTCGGCCAGGCAATGAGCAGTTCTTC. Translation gives CSVESRPGNEQFF.